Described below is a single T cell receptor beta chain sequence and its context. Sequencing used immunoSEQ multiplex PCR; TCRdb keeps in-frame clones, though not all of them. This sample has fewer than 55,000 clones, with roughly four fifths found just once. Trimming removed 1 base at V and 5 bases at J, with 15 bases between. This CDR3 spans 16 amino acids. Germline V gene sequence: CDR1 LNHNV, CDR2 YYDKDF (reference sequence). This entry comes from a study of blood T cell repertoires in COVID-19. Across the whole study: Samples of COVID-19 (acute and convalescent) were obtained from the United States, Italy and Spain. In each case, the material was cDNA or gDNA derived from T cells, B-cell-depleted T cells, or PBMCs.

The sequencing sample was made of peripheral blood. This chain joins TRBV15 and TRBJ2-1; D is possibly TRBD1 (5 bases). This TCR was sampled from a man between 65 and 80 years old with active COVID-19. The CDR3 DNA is TGTGCCACCAGCAGAGGGGGCGCGGCAGCCAACAATGAGCAGTTCTTC. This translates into CATSRGGAAANNEQFF.